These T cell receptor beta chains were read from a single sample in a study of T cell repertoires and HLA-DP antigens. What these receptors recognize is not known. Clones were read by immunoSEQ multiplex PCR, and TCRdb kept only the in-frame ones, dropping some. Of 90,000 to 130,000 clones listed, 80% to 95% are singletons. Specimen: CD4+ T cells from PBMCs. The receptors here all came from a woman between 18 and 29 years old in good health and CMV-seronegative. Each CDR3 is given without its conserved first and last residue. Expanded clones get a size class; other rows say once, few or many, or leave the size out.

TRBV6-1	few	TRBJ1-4	ASSARGGQANEKLF
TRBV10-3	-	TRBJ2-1	AISLHNEQF
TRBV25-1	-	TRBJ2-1	ASSGAGGPNEQF
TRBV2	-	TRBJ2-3	ASSGGGTSTDTQY
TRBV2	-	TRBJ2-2	ASRGIRNTGELF
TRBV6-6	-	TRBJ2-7	ASSYETGNPYEQY
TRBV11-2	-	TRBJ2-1	ASSLGGQGYYNEQF
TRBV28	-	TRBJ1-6	ASRKRGQMNSPLH
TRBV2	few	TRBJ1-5	ASSAPLMGDPH
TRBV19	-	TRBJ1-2	ASSMRTLSANYGYT
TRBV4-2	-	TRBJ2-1	ASRASGGAVQF
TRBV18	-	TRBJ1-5	ASSLTGAGVPQH
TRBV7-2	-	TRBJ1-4	ASSLGSLTGKANEKLF
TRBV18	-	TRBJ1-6	ASSPPGVGNSPLH
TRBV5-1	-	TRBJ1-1	ASSLDGMNTEAF
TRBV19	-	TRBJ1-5	ASSIEGSLGNQPQH
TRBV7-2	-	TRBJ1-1	ASSLGSNTEAF
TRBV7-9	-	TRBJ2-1	ASSLAIQPGNNEQF
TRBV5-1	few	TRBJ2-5	ASSPDRFQETQY
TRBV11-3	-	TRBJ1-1	ASSRDSLNTEAF
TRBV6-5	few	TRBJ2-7	ASRERGVGYEQY
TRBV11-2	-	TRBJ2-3	ASSLEGTSDDTQY
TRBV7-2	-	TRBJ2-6	ASSLGSGSGANVLT
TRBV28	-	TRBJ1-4	ASSLGGRVNEKLF
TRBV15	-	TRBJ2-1	ATSRGTSGGAGQF
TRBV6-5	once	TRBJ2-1	ASSYRQGLRNEQF
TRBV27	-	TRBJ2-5	ASSEGGPQETQY